Given below is one T cell receptor (beta chain) in context. The antigen is unknown. One end of the junction varies from germline; a read error may be responsible. Axillary draining lymph nodes of breast cancer patients supplied the node samples. TCRdb recomputed calls from the multiplex PCR reads with MiXCR, one row per CDR3 protein. The table records about 200,000 distinct CDR3 sequences, roughly 31% of them present only once. The record originates from a study of breast tumors, draining lymph nodes, adjacent tissues. Broader study findings: Luminal-like breast cancer showed significantly greater tumor-nontumor repertoire similarity than basal-like breast cancer did. Tumor repertoires ranked between lymph nodes and nontumor tissue in diversity, with V and J gene preferences. Data fit most tumor T cells coming from lymph node, expanding in tumor.

The germline V gene encodes CDR1 SEHNR and CDR2 FQNEAQ (reference sequence). CDR3 length equals 15 residues. The chain links TRBV7-9 to TRBJ1-2; TRBD1 matches at 9 bases. Sequencing input: axillary lymph node tissue. The TCR originated in a female donor with breast cancer. Some clones in this sample may be carry-over from other donors' samples. The CDR3 bases are TGTGCCAGCAGCTTGACAGGGGGGGACTACTATGGCTACCCCTTC. It translates to CASSLTGGDYYGYPF.